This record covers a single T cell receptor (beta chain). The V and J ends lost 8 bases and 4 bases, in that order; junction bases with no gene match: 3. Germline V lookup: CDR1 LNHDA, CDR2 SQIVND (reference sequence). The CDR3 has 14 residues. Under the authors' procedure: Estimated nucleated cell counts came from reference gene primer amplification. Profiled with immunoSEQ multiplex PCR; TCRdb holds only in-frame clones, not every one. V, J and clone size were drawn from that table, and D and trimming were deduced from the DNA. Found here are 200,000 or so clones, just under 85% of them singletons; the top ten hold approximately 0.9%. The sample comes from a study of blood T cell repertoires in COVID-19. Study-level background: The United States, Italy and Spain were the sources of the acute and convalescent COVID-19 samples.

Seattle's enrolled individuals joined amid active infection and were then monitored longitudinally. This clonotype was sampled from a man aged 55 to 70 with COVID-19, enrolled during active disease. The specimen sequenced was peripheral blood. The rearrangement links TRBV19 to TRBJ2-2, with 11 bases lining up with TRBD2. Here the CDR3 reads CASSSGRSTGELFF. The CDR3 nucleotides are TGTGCCAGTTCTAGCGGGAGGAGCACCGGGGAGCTGTTTTTT.